Each of the 28 T cell receptor beta chains below was sequenced from the same sample in a study of early T cells in non-severe SARS-CoV-2 infection. TCRdb recomputed calls from the 5' RACE reads with MiXCR, one row per CDR3 protein. Counted here are roughly 46,000 distinct CDR3 sequences, less than 6.5% occurring once; the ten biggest clones make up about 4.9%. This material consisted of whole blood, taken at baseline. Source of these receptors: an adult who was a healthcare worker with PCR-confirmed SARS-CoV-2 infection or an uninfected control (not recorded which).

This clonotype was seen many times. The chain couples TRBV20-1 to TRBJ2-3; 8 nucleotides match TRBD2. The CDR3 covers 14 residues. Germline V gives CDR1 DFQATT, CDR2 SNEGSKA (reference sequence). V shed 5 bases, J shed 1 base, and the junction held 5 bases outside the gene matches. The CDR3, as DNA: TGCAGTGCTCCCCGGGAGGGTGGCACAGATACGCAGTATTTT. Residues: CSAPREGGTDTQYF.

Only a few counts were recorded for this clonotype. The chain combines TRBV9 with TRBJ2-7, with 9 bases identical to TRBD1. Germline V CDR1 and CDR2: SGDLS, YYNGEE. The CDR3 contains 17 residues. V dropped 4 bases and J dropped 3; count of bases not matched to a gene: 14. CDR3 nucleotides: TGTGCCAGCAGCTCCCGGGACAGGGAATCCGCGGTCTACGAGCAGTACTTC. This encodes CASSSRDRESAVYEQYF.

V is TRBV7-9 and J is TRBJ1-1; D is perhaps TRBD1 (6 bases). The CDR3 is 13 amino acids. V shed 5 bases and J shed 3 bases, with 10 bases lying between them. Germline CDR1 SEHNR, CDR2 FQNEAQ (reference sequence). The DNA for the CDR3 is TGTGCCAGCAGCCCGAACAGGGACACTGAAGCTTTCTTT. Its protein product is CASSPNRDTEAFF. Looking up the rest from reference TRBV7-9 and TRBJ1-1 gives the full variable domain: DTGVSQNPRHKITKRGQNVTFRCDPISEHNRLYWYRQTLGQGPEFLTYFQNEAQLEKSRLLSDRFSAERPKGSFSTLEIQRTEQGDSAMYLCASSPNRDTEAFFGQGTRLTVV.

This clonotype was seen many times. The chain joins TRBV6-1 to TRBJ2-7, with a weak D call TRBD2 (5 bases). Trimming stripped 8 bases from V and 6 bases from J, with 11 bases between. Germline-derived CDR1 and CDR2 are MNHNS and SASEGT. The CDR3 has 11 amino acids. CDR3 nucleotides: TGTGCCAGCCTGGACTTCGGCGAGCAGTACTTC. Translated, it gives CASLDFGEQYF.

This clonotype occurred many times. The chain carries TRBV19 and TRBJ2-7; TRBD2 agrees at 8 bases. The CDR3 sequence is 14 residues long. V lost 7 bases, J lost 1 base, and 6 bases stayed unmatched. Germline V CDR1 and CDR2: LNHDA, SQIVND (reference sequence). In DNA, the CDR3 is TGTGCCAGTACTAGCGGGTACGGTTCCTACGAGCAGTACTTC. Its translation is CASTSGYGSYEQYF.

The rearrangement uses TRBV4-1 and TRBJ2-2, with TRBD2 identical over 11 bases. The CDR3 is 18 residues long. J lost 6 bases, V lost 6 bases, and 15 bases had no gene match. Germline loops: CDR1 MGHRA, CDR2 YSYEKL. The CDR3 region has the DNA TGCGCCAGCAGACCCACGGGGCTAGCGGGAGGCGGGGCCGGGGAGCTGTTTTTT. Encoded protein: CASRPTGLAGGGAGELFF.

The CDR3 loop reads CASSPLGDTEAFF. The CDR3 DNA is TGTGCCAGCTCACCACTTGGGGATACTGAAGCTTTCTTT. This sequence joins TRBV18 and TRBJ1-1; D gene unclear. Germline V gene lookup returns CDR1 KGHSH and CDR2 LQKENI. This CDR3 has 13 residues. Between the trimmed V and J ends, which lost 1 base and 5 bases, there was a span of 8 bases.

This clonotype has ten or more counts. This chain joins TRBV27 and TRBJ2-5; D not certain. The CDR3 consists of 15 residues. Germline V gene lookup returns CDR1 MNHEY and CDR2 SMNVEV (reference sequence). V was trimmed by 8 bases and J by 5 bases, leaving 21 bases between them. The CDR3 is CASQSDRAGYETQYF. The CDR3 DNA is TGTGCCAGCCAGTCGGACCGCGCTGGTTATGAGACCCAGTACTTC.

CDR3 amino acids: CSAAGGIDEQFF. CDR3 nucleotides: TGCAGCGCCGCGGGGGGCATTGATGAGCAGTTCTTC. The chain is built from TRBV29-1 and TRBJ2-1; 8 bases align to TRBD2. This CDR3 has 12 residues. The ends lost 7 bases at V and 8 bases at J; junction bases unmatched: 7. Germline V lookup: CDR1 SQVTM, CDR2 ANQGSEA.

At least ten counts were recorded for this clonotype. The chain joins TRBV7-2 to TRBJ1-6, with TRBD1 as a possible D gene (6 bases). Trimming removed 2 bases at V and 5 bases at J, with 10 bases between. This CDR3 has 15 amino acids. Germline V CDR1 and CDR2: SGHTA, FQGNSA. CDR3 sequence reads: CASSLRGEDNSPLHF. The DNA for the CDR3 is TGTGCCAGCAGCTTAAGGGGGGAAGATAATTCACCCCTCCACTTT.

The chain joins TRBV4-1 to TRBJ1-1, with unresolved D. Trimming removed 0 bases from V and 0 bases from J, with 8 bases in between. CDR1 and CDR2 from the germline V gene are MGHRA and YSYEKL. The CDR3 totals 15 residues. As DNA, the CDR3 is TGCGCCAGCAGCCAAGATGGCAGGCTGAACACTGAAGCTTTCTTT. This translates into CASSQDGRLNTEAFF.

This clonotype was picked up many times. The chain recombines TRBV6-6 with TRBJ1-2; no clear D. This CDR3 contains 19 residues. Germline V gene lookup returns CDR1 MNHNY and CDR2 SVGAGI (reference sequence). V shed 2 bases and J shed 3 bases, with 25 bases lying between them. The CDR3: CASSYVASSNPAGDYGYTF. CDR3 sequence (DNA): TGTGCCAGCAGTTACGTCGCATCGTCAAACCCCGCAGGTGACTATGGCTACACCTTC.

This clonotype was picked up many times. The V call is TRBV14, the J call TRBJ1-1; D unclear. Trimming pared 4 bases from V and 5 bases from J, leaving 14 bases between. Germline V gives CDR1 SGHDN, CDR2 FVKESK. The CDR3 runs to 14 residues. The CDR3 reads CASSPLPPLTEAFF. CDR3 bases: TGTGCCAGCAGCCCGCTACCCCCTTTGACTGAAGCTTTCTTT.

This clonotype appeared many times. V usage is TRBV24-1 and J usage is TRBJ2-1; D is perhaps TRBD2 (6 bases). This CDR3 spans 16 amino acids. V was trimmed by 3 bases and J by 7 bases, leaving 18 bases between them. Germline CDR1 KGHDR, CDR2 SFDVKD. The CDR3: CATSDPRYGSINEQFF. The DNA of the CDR3 is TGTGCCACCAGTGATCCGCGGTACGGGAGTATTAATGAGCAGTTCTTC.

This clonotype was counted ten times or more. V is TRBV10-3 and J is TRBJ2-7; 10 bases are a match to TRBD1. This CDR3 has 14 amino acids. V was clipped by 4 bases and J by 5 bases; unmatched bases: 5. Germline V gene data show CDR1 as ENHRY and CDR2 as SYGVKD. The CDR3 DNA follows: TGTGCCATCAGTGCATGGGACAGGGGAAACGAGCAGTACTTC. This encodes CAISAWDRGNEQYF.

The rearrangement uses TRBV3-1 and TRBJ2-5; D gene uncertain. The CDR3 is 12 amino acids. The V gene's germline CDR1 is LGHDT and CDR2 YNNKEL (reference sequence). Trimming left V 4 bases short and J 4 bases short, with 7 bases between. For the CDR3, the DNA is TGTGCCAGCAGCCCAGGCATAGAGACCCAGTACTTC. Its translation is CASSPGIETQYF.

The chain couples TRBV19 to TRBJ1-5; D might be TRBD1 (5 bases). Per germline, CDR1 LNHDA and CDR2 SQIVND (reference sequence). The germline V and J ends were trimmed by 7 bases and 4 bases, with 14 bases remaining between them. The CDR3 spans 14 residues. The CDR3 nucleotides read TGTGCCAGTAATCAGGGCGCACGAAATCAGCCCCAGCATTTT. Amino acids: CASNQGARNQPQHF.

This clonotype was picked up a small number of times. The chain has TRBV6-1 and TRBJ1-4; D unresolved. CDR3 size: 13 residues. Germline V gene data show CDR1 as MNHNS and CDR2 as SASEGT. Trimming pared 1 base from V and 7 bases from J, leaving 7 bases between. The CDR3 reads CASSEGFGEKLFF. The CDR3 DNA is TGTGCCAGCAGTGAAGGTTTCGGTGAAAAACTGTTTTTT.

This clonotype was recorded many times. The chain carries TRBV21-1 and TRBJ2-1; TRBD1 is the table's D call and was not checked against the DNA. TRBV21-1 is assigned pseudogene status. This CDR3 spans 22 amino acids. DNA for the CDR3: TGTGCCAGCAGGAAGCCGGGACAGGGGGCAGAGGCGGGTAGGAGCTCCTACAATGAGCAGTTCTTC. Protein product: CASRKPGQGAEAGRSSYNEQFF.

Many counts were recorded for this clonotype. The chain uses TRBV5-1 and TRBJ1-1; D is uncertain. Trimming stripped 0 bases from V and 5 bases from J, with 8 bases between. CDR1 is SGHRS, CDR2 YFSETQ, per germline. There are 13 residues in the CDR3. The CDR3 sequence is CASSLAMGTEAFF. CDR3 coding DNA: TGCGCCAGCAGCTTGGCCATGGGAACTGAAGCTTTCTTT. The full variable domain, with the rest looked up from reference TRBV5-1 and TRBJ1-1, is KAGVTQTPRYLIKTRGQQVTLSCSPISGHRSVSWYQQTPGQGLQFLFEYFSETQRNKGNFPGRFSGRQFSNSRSEMNVSTLELGDSALYLCASSLAMGTEAFFGQGTRLTVV.

This clonotype was detected many times. The V gene is TRBV19, the J gene TRBJ1-5; 9 positions agree with TRBD1. The V segment lost 5 bases and the J segment 7 bases; nucleotides outside the gene matches: 9. The CDR3 length is 15 residues. From germline, CDR1 is LNHDA and CDR2 SQIVND (reference sequence). CDR3: CASSLGTGRHQPQHF. CDR3 DNA sequence: TGTGCCAGTAGTCTCGGGACAGGGAGGCACCAGCCCCAGCATTTT.

This clonotype was picked up many times. The chain combines TRBV21-1 with TRBJ2-6; the DNA was not compared with TRBD1, the D call given in the table. TRBV21-1 is noted as a pseudogene. The CDR3 consists of 15 residues. The CDR3 nucleotides read TGTGCCAGCAGCAAAGAAGGGACAGGGGCCAACGTCCTGACTTTC. Its protein product is CASSKEGTGANVLTF.

Many counts were recorded for this clonotype. This chain links TRBV5-1 with TRBJ2-3, with a possible D match to TRBD2 (6 bases). V was shortened by 3 bases and J by 3 bases, with 14 bases between the two germline ends. CDR1 and CDR2 (germline): SGHRS, YFSETQ. The CDR3 runs 15 residues. The CDR3 is CASSSEGVGTDTQYF. The CDR3 nucleotides are TGCGCCAGCAGCTCGGAGGGCGTTGGGACAGATACGCAGTATTTT.

This clonotype was found a few times. The chain carries TRBV3-1 and TRBJ2-5; tentatively, D is TRBD2 (6 bases). CDR1 and CDR2 from the germline V gene are LGHDT and YNNKEL (reference sequence). The CDR3 covers 15 residues. With 0 bases removed from V and 5 bases from J, the gap between germline ends came to 13 bases. The CDR3 sequence is CASSQDLASAETQYF. CDR3 sequence (DNA): TGTGCCAGCAGCCAAGATCTTGCTAGCGCGGAGACCCAGTACTTC.

The table lists this clonotype with many counts. This sequence joins TRBV7-9 and TRBJ1-6; 9 bases agree with TRBD1. V was pared by 4 bases and J by 11 bases, with 6 bases of the junction left unmatched. The CDR3 sequence is 14 residues long. Germline loops: CDR1 SEHNR, CDR2 FQNEAQ (reference sequence). The CDR3 protein is CASSSYGQGPPLHF. The DNA for the CDR3 is TGTGCCAGCAGCTCATACGGACAGGGGCCACCCCTCCACTTT.

In its sample, this clonotype was seen many times. The chain carries TRBV29-1 and TRBJ2-5, with D tentatively TRBD2 (6 bases). The germline V and J ends were trimmed by 0 bases and 5 bases, with 10 bases remaining between them. From germline, CDR1 is SQVTM and CDR2 ANQGSEA. The CDR3 sequence is 13 residues long. CDR3 sequence: CSVEDKAGETQYF. The DNA of the CDR3 is TGCAGCGTTGAAGATAAGGCGGGGGAGACCCAGTACTTC.

V gene TRBV28 combines with J gene TRBJ1-2, with 8 bases matching TRBD1. Trimming took 6 bases from V and 6 from J; bases not matched to a gene: 6. The CDR3 is made up of 13 amino acids. Germline CDR1 MDHEN, CDR2 SYDVKM. DNA of the CDR3: TGTGCCAGCAGCCAGGGGGCAAGAAATGGCTACACCTTC. It codes for CASSQGARNGYTF.

The rearrangement joins TRBV5-5 to TRBJ2-7; no clear D gene. The germline V gene has CDR1 SGHKS and CDR2 YYEKEE (reference sequence). The CDR3 is 14 residues long. The V end was cut by 0 bases, the J end by 0 bases, with 7 bases between. CDR3 sequence: CASSLAWGSYEQYF. The CDR3 DNA sequence: TGTGCCAGCAGCTTGGCCTGGGGCTCCTACGAGCAGTACTTC.